The clone carrying this T cell receptor beta chain came up a few times. Antigen: not known. The junction differs from germline at one of its ends, possibly a read error. Data came from immunoSEQ multiplex PCR; TCRdb stores just in-frame clones and leaves some out. The sample yields some 81,000 clones, 85% to 90% seen once. The germline V gene encodes CDR1 GTSNPN and CDR2 SVGIG (reference sequence). The CDR3 is 16 residues long. This entry is derived from a study of graft-versus-host responses after intestinal transplantation. Study-wide background: Uniformly, recipients were administered anti-thymocyte globulin induction with subsequent tacrolimus and steroids for 2 to 3 years.

The input for sequencing was unstimulated CD4+ T cells sorted from spleen or lymph node cells, taken before intestinal transplant. The V gene is TRBV30, the J gene TRBJ2-5; 10 positions match TRBD1. The sequence was obtained from a human donor who received an intestinal transplant. The CDR3 here is CARSRDRGISQETQYF. Here the CDR3 DNA reads TGTGCCCGGAGTCGGGACAGGGGAATATCCCAAGAGACCCAGTACTTC.